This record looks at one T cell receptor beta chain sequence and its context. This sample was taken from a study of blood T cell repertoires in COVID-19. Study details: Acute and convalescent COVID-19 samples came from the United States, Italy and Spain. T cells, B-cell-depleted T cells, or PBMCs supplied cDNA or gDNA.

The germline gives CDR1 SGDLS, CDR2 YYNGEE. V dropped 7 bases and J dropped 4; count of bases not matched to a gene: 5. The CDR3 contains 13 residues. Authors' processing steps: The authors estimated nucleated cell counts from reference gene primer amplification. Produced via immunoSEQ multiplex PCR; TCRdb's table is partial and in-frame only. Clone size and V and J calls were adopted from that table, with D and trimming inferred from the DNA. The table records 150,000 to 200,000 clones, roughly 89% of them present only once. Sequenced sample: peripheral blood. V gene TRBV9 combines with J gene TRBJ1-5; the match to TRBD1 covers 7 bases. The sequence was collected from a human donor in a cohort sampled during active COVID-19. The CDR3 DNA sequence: TGTGCCAGCGGGACAGAGATAAATCAGCCCCAGCATTTT. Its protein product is CASGTEINQPQHF. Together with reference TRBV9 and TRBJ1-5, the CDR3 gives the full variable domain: DSGVTQTPKHLITATGQRVTLRCSPRSGDLSVYWYQQSLDQGLQFLIQYYNGEERAKGNILERFSAQQFPDLHSELNLSSLELGDSALYFCASGTEINQPQHFGDGTRLSIL.